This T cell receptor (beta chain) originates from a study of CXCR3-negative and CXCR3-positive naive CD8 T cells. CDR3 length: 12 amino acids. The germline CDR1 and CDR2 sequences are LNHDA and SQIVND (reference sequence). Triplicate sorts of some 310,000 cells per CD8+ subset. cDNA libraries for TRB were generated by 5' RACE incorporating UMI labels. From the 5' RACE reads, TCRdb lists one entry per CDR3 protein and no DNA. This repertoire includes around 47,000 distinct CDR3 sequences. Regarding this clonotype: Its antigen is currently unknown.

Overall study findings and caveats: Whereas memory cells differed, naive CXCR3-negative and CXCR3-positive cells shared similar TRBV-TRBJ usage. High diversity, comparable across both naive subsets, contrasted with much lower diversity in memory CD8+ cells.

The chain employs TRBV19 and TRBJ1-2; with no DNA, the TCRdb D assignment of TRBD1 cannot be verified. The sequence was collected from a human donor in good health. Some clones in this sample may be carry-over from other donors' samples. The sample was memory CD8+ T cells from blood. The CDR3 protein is CASRTGDYGYTF. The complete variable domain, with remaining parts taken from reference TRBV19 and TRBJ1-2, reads DGGITQSPKYLFRKEGQNVTLSCEQNLNHDAMYWYRQDPGQGLRLIYYSQIVNDFQKGDIAEGYSVSREKKESFPLTVTSAQKNPTAFYLCASRTGDYGYTFGSGTRLTVV.